These 23 T cell receptor beta chains came from one sample sequenced in a study of T cells in Graves' hyperthyroidism and ophthalmopathy. TCR beta CDR3 regions were amplified from RNA transcripts. Carried out on the TCR CDR3, a first-round RT-PCR used the HTBI primer set. TCRdb reprocessed the multiplex PCR reads with MiXCR, giving one entry per CDR3 protein. Of 150,000 to 200,000 distinct CDR3 sequences listed, about 18% are singletons. Sequencing input: blood. Receptors were obtained from a woman between 50 and 59 years old with Graves' hyperthyroidism.

This clonotype was recorded at least ten times. A read error is possible here, since a much larger clone lies one base away. The V gene is TRBV12-3 or TRBV12-4, the J gene TRBJ2-2; TRBD1 aligns across 7 bases. This CDR3 has 18 residues. CDR3 nucleotides: TGTGCCAGCAGTTTGGGTAGGGGGCGCGTTCGGGACACCAGGGAGCTGTTTTTT. It translates to CASSLGRGRVRDTRELFF.

J is TRBJ2-3 and V is TRBV18; 7 bases map to TRBD1. V shed 2 bases and J 3 bases; nucleotides not matched to a gene: 5. Germline V gene sequence: CDR1 KGHSH, CDR2 LQKENI. This CDR3 contains 15 residues. The DNA for the CDR3 is TGTGCCAGCTCACCAGCCGGGACAGTAACAGATACGCAGTATTTT. Protein: CASSPAGTVTDTQYF.

This clonotype was counted at least ten times. The rearrangement joins TRBV19 to TRBJ1-1, with D unresolved. The CDR3 has 14 residues. V lost 3 bases and J lost 5, with 13 bases in between. The germline CDR1 and CDR2 sequences are LNHDA and SQIVND (reference sequence). CDR3 residues: CASSIVAPNTEAFF. CDR3 bases: TGTGCCAGTAGTATTGTCGCGCCGAATACTGAAGCTTTCTTT.

The chain is built from TRBV10-1 and TRBJ2-7; no definite D call. This CDR3 comprises 16 residues. Germline V gene lookup returns CDR1 WNHNN and CDR2 SYGVQD (reference sequence). The V gene lost 10 bases and the J gene lost 0 bases, with 22 bases spanning the gap. The CDR3 sequence is CANNESKDSSSYEQYF. The CDR3 DNA is TGCGCCAACAATGAGAGTAAAGATTCTAGCTCCTACGAGCAGTACTTC.

There are many counts of this clonotype. In nucleotides, the CDR3 is TGTGCCAGCAGTTTACAGAAAAACTACGAGCAGTACTTC. Amino acids: CASSLQKNYEQYF. The J gene is TRBJ2-7, the V gene TRBV27; D gene uncertain. The CDR3 is 13 residues long. Trimming removed 2 bases from V and 3 bases from J, with 8 bases in between. Germline lookup yields CDR1 MNHEY and CDR2 SMNVEV (reference sequence).

This clonotype was seen ten or more times. This chain joins TRBV2 and TRBJ1-1; D gene unclear. The CDR3 loop spans 12 amino acids. CDR1 and CDR2 from the germline V gene are SNHLY and FYNNEI. Trimming removed 6 bases at V and 2 bases at J, with 7 bases between. The DNA of the CDR3 is TGTGCCAGCAGCCGGGTTAACACTGAAGCTTTCTTT. Protein product: CASSRVNTEAFF.

This clonotype was seen at least ten times. The rearrangement uses TRBV19 and TRBJ1-1, with D uncertain. The length of the CDR3 is 14 residues. Germline CDR1 is LNHDA and CDR2 is SQIVND (reference sequence). The V gene lost 3 bases and the J gene lost 1 base, with 9 bases spanning the gap. The chain's CDR3 is CASSITGSNTEAFF. In nucleotides, the CDR3 is TGTGCCAGTAGTATTACGGGATCGAACACTGAAGCTTTCTTT. Together with reference TRBV19 and TRBJ1-1, the CDR3 gives the full variable domain: DGGITQSPKYLFRKEGQNVTLSCEQNLNHDAMYWYRQDPGQGLRLIYYSQIVNDFQKGDIAEGYSVSREKKESFPLTVTSAQKNPTAFYLCASSITGSNTEAFFGQGTRLTVV.

This clonotype was recorded a few times. Being one base from a much bigger clone, this may be a read error. V gene TRBV28 combines with J gene TRBJ1-1; tentative D call: TRBD1 (6 bases). V dropped 8 bases and J dropped 4 bases, with 14 bases sitting between them. This CDR3 contains 13 residues. Germline loops: CDR1 MDHEN, CDR2 SYDVKM. The CDR3 loop is CASVGGPRTEAFF. The CDR3 DNA reads TGTGCCAGCGTCGGGGGCCCGCGCACTGAAGCTTTCTTT.

This clonotype was found a few times. The rearrangement links TRBV20-1 to TRBJ2-7, with 7 bases that match TRBD2. V dropped 5 bases and J dropped 0; count of bases not matched to a gene: 13. Looked up from germline, CDR1 is DFQATT and CDR2 is SNEGSKA (reference sequence). This CDR3 comprises 16 residues. CDR3 loop: CSAPQLVRTSSYEQYF. In DNA form, the CDR3 reads TGCAGTGCTCCCCAGCTGGTCAGGACTAGCTCCTACGAGCAGTACTTC.

This clonotype occurred many times. This chain links TRBV20-1 with TRBJ2-3; 11 nucleotides align to TRBD1. The germline V gene has CDR1 DFQATT and CDR2 SNEGSKA (reference sequence). V trimming: 6 bases; J trimming: 2 bases; junction bases outside the gene matches: 4. This CDR3 has 14 residues. The chain's CDR3 is CSAGDRGNTDTQYF. Written as DNA, the CDR3 is TGCAGTGCGGGGGACAGGGGGAACACAGATACGCAGTATTTT.

In this sample, this clonotype turned up many times. No DNA is shown, since the ends of the CDR3 on it are uncertain; the CDR3 is the one TCRdb lists. The J gene is TRBJ2-7, the V gene TRBV11-2; TRBD2 is the table's D call and was not checked against the DNA. The CDR3 sequence runs 15 residues, both termini included. The germline gives CDR1 SGHAT, CDR2 FQNNGV. This chain's CDR3 is CASSFGPGRSYEQYF.

This clonotype was seen many times. The CDR3 DNA is TGTGCCAGCAGTTCCTGGACAGGGATAAACTCTGGGGCCAACGTCCTGACTTTC. This sequence encodes CASSSWTGINSGANVLTF. V usage is TRBV6-2 or TRBV6-3 and J usage is TRBJ2-6, with 8 bases that match TRBD1. The CDR3 sequence is 18 residues long. In germline, CDR1 is MNHEY, CDR2 SVGEGT. V trimming: 4 bases; J trimming: 0 bases; junction bases outside the gene matches: 8.

The table lists this clonotype with many counts. V is TRBV6-1 and J is TRBJ2-3; possibly TRBD2 for D (5 bases). V shed 6 bases and J shed 0 bases, with 10 bases lying between them. Germline V lookup: CDR1 MNHNS, CDR2 SASEGT. The CDR3 totals 14 residues. DNA for the CDR3: TGTGCCAGCAGAGAGACGGGGAGCACAGATACGCAGTATTTT. It specifies CASRETGSTDTQYF.

The chain carries TRBV6-1 and TRBJ2-7, with D possibly TRBD1 on 5 matching bases. The germline V gene has CDR1 MNHNS and CDR2 SASEGT. The V gene lost 2 bases and the J gene lost 4 bases, with 18 bases spanning the gap. CDR3 length equals 16 residues. CDR3 coding DNA: TGTGCCAGCAGTGAACGGGTAGGAGACAGAAGATACGAGCAGTACTTC. Encoded protein: CASSERVGDRRYEQYF.

This clonotype was picked up many times. The chain joins TRBV20-1 to TRBJ2-5; 7 nucleotides agree with TRBD2. V dropped 6 bases and J dropped 5; count of bases not matched to a gene: 15. Germline values: CDR1 DFQATT, CDR2 SNEGSKA (reference sequence). The CDR3 contains 15 residues. CDR3 amino acids: CSAPEGTGGWETQYF. The CDR3 coding sequence is TGCAGTGCCCCAGAGGGAACGGGGGGTTGGGAGACCCAGTACTTC.

This chain links TRBV3-1 with TRBJ2-6; D uncertain. The V gene lost 1 base and the J gene lost 0 bases, with 13 bases spanning the gap. Germline CDR1 and CDR2: LGHDT and YNNKEL (reference sequence). The CDR3 has 18 residues. The CDR3 sequence is CASSQGAHYLSGANVLTF. CDR3 nucleotide sequence: TGTGCCAGCAGCCAAGGGGCCCACTACCTCTCTGGGGCCAACGTCCTGACTTTC.

This clonotype came up many times. V and J are TRBV7-6 and TRBJ2-3; D remains ambiguous. Trimming removed 5 bases at V and 1 base at J, with 10 bases between. Germline lookup yields CDR1 SGHVS and CDR2 FNYEAQ. CDR3 size: 14 residues. CDR3 in amino acids: CASSPDWGTDTQYF. DNA for the CDR3: TGTGCCAGCAGCCCTGACTGGGGCACAGATACGCAGTATTTT.

The genes are TRBV14 and TRBJ2-3; TRBD1 aligns across 7 bases. Trimming at V came to 4 bases and at J to 5 bases, leaving 6 bases not matched to a gene. The CDR3 is 14 residues long. Per the germline V gene, CDR1 is SGHDN and CDR2 is FVKESK. The CDR3 DNA follows: TGTGCCAGCAGCCGGGACAGTGCCGTAGATACGCAGTATTTT. Its translation: CASSRDSAVDTQYF.

The gene calls are TRBV2 and TRBJ2-7; the D gene could be TRBD1 or TRBD2 (6 bases each). The V and J ends lost 7 bases and 4 bases respectively, with 17 bases between them. Germline-derived CDR1 and CDR2 are SNHLY and FYNNEI. The length of the CDR3 is 14 residues. The CDR3 nucleotides are TGTGCCAGCAACAAGGGGGGAAAGTCTTACGAGCAGTACTTC. Translated: CASNKGGKSYEQYF.

This clonotype was detected ten times or more. V is TRBV7-3 and J is TRBJ2-1; 7 positions agree with TRBD1. Trimming at V came to 2 bases and at J to 7 bases, leaving 2 bases not matched to a gene. CDR1 is SGHTA, CDR2 FQGTGA, per germline. The CDR3 is made up of 13 amino acids. CDR3: CASSLDRVNEQFF. As DNA, the CDR3 is TGTGCCAGCAGCTTAGACAGGGTGAATGAGCAGTTCTTC. Full variable domain (missing parts from reference TRBV7-3 and TRBJ2-1): GAGVSQTPSNKVTEKGKYVELRCDPISGHTALYWYRQSLGQGPEFLIYFQGTGAADDSGLPNDRFFAVRPEGSVSTLKIQRTERGDSAVYLCASSLDRVNEQFFGPGTRLTVL.

The chain couples TRBV6-2 or TRBV6-3 to TRBJ1-2; D ambiguous. CDR3 size: 14 residues. V was shortened by 0 bases and J by 5 bases, with 10 bases between the two germline ends. Germline V CDR1 and CDR2: MNHEY, SVGEGT. CDR3 loop: CASSYSSWPYGYTF. For the CDR3, the DNA is TGTGCCAGCAGTTACTCGAGCTGGCCGTATGGCTACACCTTC.

Ten or more counts support this clonotype. The gene calls are TRBV6-1 and TRBJ1-6; 7 nucleotides line up with TRBD1. This CDR3 region has 15 residues. The germline V gene encodes CDR1 MNHNS and CDR2 SASEGT. After removal of 5 bases from V and 9 bases from J, the junction contained 10 bases not matched to a gene. This CDR3 reads CASSQTGVRISPLHF. The CDR3 nucleotides are TGTGCCAGCAGTCAAACAGGGGTGAGAATTTCACCCCTCCACTTT.

In this sample, this clonotype turned up many times. The gene calls are TRBV5-1 and TRBJ2-1; no definite D call. V was clipped by 4 bases and J by 2 bases, with 16 bases between them. The CDR3 extends over 16 amino acids. CDR1 is SGHRS, CDR2 YFSETQ, per germline. The CDR3 here is CASSPRRADPYNEQFF. DNA of the CDR3: TGCGCCAGCAGCCCCAGACGGGCCGACCCCTACAATGAGCAGTTCTTC. Full variable domain (outside the CDR3, taken from reference TRBV5-1 and TRBJ2-1): KAGVTQTPRYLIKTRGQQVTLSCSPISGHRSVSWYQQTPGQGLQFLFEYFSETQRNKGNFPGRFSGRQFSNSRSEMNVSTLELGDSALYLCASSPRRADPYNEQFFGPGTRLTVL.